Sequencing of this T cell receptor (beta chain) was carried out in a study of early T cells in non-severe SARS-CoV-2 infection. In germline, CDR1 is SGHAT, CDR2 FQNNGV. The V and J ends lost 5 bases and 8 bases respectively, with 15 bases between them. This CDR3 is built from 14 residues. A note on this clonotype: Its specificity is unknown.

General study results and limits: VDJdb matches were skewed toward anti-spike CD8 T cell responses.

Each CDR3 protein is one row after TCRdb ran MiXCR on the 5' RACE reads. The sample carries about 89,000 distinct CDR3 sequences, roughly 17% recorded once. The clonotype was recovered from an adult who was a healthcare worker with PCR-confirmed SARS-CoV-2 infection or an uninfected control (not recorded which). The sequencing used whole blood, collected at baseline. The chain has TRBV11-2 and TRBJ1-4; no clear D gene. CDR3 sequence (DNA): TGTGCCAGCAGCGGCCGGGCCCATGGGGAAAAACTGTTTTTT. Protein: CASSGRAHGEKLFF.